This T cell receptor (beta chain) was documented in a study of shared clonotypes between healthy human individuals. The study, taken as a whole, reports: Naive subsets generally exceeded memory subsets in estimated richness. Rarefaction demonstrated incomplete sorted-subset sequencing despite large depth.

The V end was cut by 3 bases, the J end by 9 bases, with 15 bases between. Germline CDR1 MNHEY, CDR2 SMNVEV (reference sequence). This CDR3 is built from 13 residues. Note on this clone: The antigen is undetermined.

In the naive CD8 group, cells lacked CD45RO and were positively selected for CCR7, so terminally differentiated effector memory CD45RA+ cells were left out. Method: immunoSEQ multiplex PCR; TCRdb's copy keeps in-frame clones and lacks some. The data contain hundreds of thousands of clones, about 96% of them singletons. This receptor was identified in a woman in her twenties or thirties in good health. The genes are TRBV27 and TRBJ2-7, with D perhaps matching TRBD2 (6 bases). The sample taken for sequencing was naive CD8+ T cells sorted from blood. CDR3 residues: CASSFVSSGVQYF. CDR3 coding DNA: TGTGCCAGCAGTTTCGTATCTTCGGGGGTGCAGTACTTC.